This passage covers 32 T cell receptor beta chains from one sample sequenced in a study of cytomegalovirus exposure and HLA in healthy donors. PCR amplification relied on 60 Vbeta primers (plus 13 Jbeta primers). Only in-frame clones appear in the TCRdb table, and some are missing; sequencing was by immunoSEQ multiplex PCR. The sample contains approximately 110,000 clones, 81% of which appear only once. Input material: PBMCs. The receptors derive from a woman in her 30s in good health and CMV-seronegative.

The chain uses TRBV6-4 and TRBJ1-1; 10 bases agree with TRBD1. V lost 6 bases, J lost 7 bases, and 11 bases stayed unmatched. Germline V gives CDR1 MRHNA, CDR2 SNTAGT. This CDR3 region has 15 residues. CDR3 DNA: TGTGCCAGCAGCCCCGATGAGGGACAGGGGCATGAAGCTTTCTTT. Amino acids: CASSPDEGQGHEAFF.

The chain joins TRBV10-3 to TRBJ1-2; D unclear. This CDR3 is 14 amino acids long. V was shortened by 8 bases and J by 2 bases, with 15 bases between the two germline ends. Germline CDR1 reads ENHRY; CDR2 reads SYGVKD. CDR3 sequence (DNA): TGTGCCATCGGGCTTTGGCCAGGAAACTATGGCTACACCTTC. Protein product: CAIGLWPGNYGYTF.

CDR3 bases: TGTGCCAGCAGCGTAGGAGTTGGTACCTACAATGAGCAGTTCTTC. This encodes CASSVGVGTYNEQFF. The chain is built from TRBV9 and TRBJ2-1; D gene uncertain. The CDR3 sequence is 15 residues long. Germline CDR1 is SGDLS and CDR2 is YYNGEE. The V gene lost 0 bases and the J gene lost 2 bases, with 9 bases spanning the gap.

This sequence joins TRBV27 and TRBJ2-3, with TRBD2 matching 10 bases. The germline V gene has CDR1 MNHEY and CDR2 SMNVEV (reference sequence). The junction had 5 bases not matched to a gene; V was cut back by 4 bases and J by 1 base. The CDR3 is 16 amino acids. CDR3 region: CASSSPLAGGTDTQYF. The CDR3 coding sequence is TGTGCCAGCAGTTCACCCCTAGCGGGGGGCACAGATACGCAGTATTTT.

A single count supports this clone. This chain connects TRBV18 to TRBJ1-4; a possible D gene is TRBD1 (6 bases). CDR1 is KGHSH, CDR2 LQKENI, per germline. The CDR3 has 15 amino acids. Trimming cost V 3 bases and J 7 bases, with 15 bases left between them. The CDR3, as DNA: TGTGCCAGCTCACCGTCACAGGGCGGCATTGAAAAACTGTTTTTT. Its translation: CASSPSQGGIEKLFF.

This clone appeared once. The V gene is TRBV2, the J gene TRBJ2-6, with D perhaps matching TRBD1 (6 bases). V lost 5 bases and J 2 bases, leaving 13 bases between the germline ends. CDR1 and CDR2 from the germline V gene are SNHLY and FYNNEI. This CDR3 comprises 16 residues. The CDR3 reads CASSISGTTGANVLTF. CDR3 nucleotide sequence: TGTGCCAGCAGTATCTCGGGGACAACTGGGGCCAACGTCCTGACTTTC. The variable domain in full, with the rest retrieved from reference TRBV2 and TRBJ2-6, is EPEVTQTPSHQVTQMGQEVILRCVPISNHLYFYWYRQILGQKVEFLVSFYNNEISEKSEIFDDQFSVERPDGSNFTLKIRSTKLEDSAMYFCASSISGTTGANVLTFGAGSRLTVL.

The J gene is TRBJ2-1, the V gene TRBV4-1, with D perhaps matching TRBD2 (6 bases). V was cut by 4 bases and J by 7 bases, with 14 bases left in between. This CDR3 is built from 14 residues. Looked up from germline, CDR1 is MGHRA and CDR2 is YSYEKL. The CDR3 spells CASSPGTEGNEQFF. The CDR3 bases are TGCGCCAGCAGCCCAGGGACTGAGGGTAATGAGCAGTTCTTC.

This clone was recorded only once. The chain carries TRBV4-3 and TRBJ2-7; no clear D gene. The CDR3 has 15 amino acids. V was pared by 0 bases and J by 4 bases, with 13 bases between. Germline values: CDR1 LGHNA, CDR2 YSLEER. The CDR3 reads CASSQDRPPSYEQYF. CDR3 nucleotide sequence: TGCGCCAGCAGCCAAGATCGTCCGCCGAGTTACGAGCAGTACTTC.

The chain has TRBV29-1 and TRBJ2-1; tentative D call: TRBD1 (5 bases). This CDR3 has 15 amino acids. The germline CDR1 and CDR2 sequences are SQVTM and ANQGSEA. The ends were cut back, 6 bases at V and 2 bases at J, with 17 bases in the middle. The DNA for the CDR3 is TGCAGCGTCGTTACAGGACCGCCCACCTACAATGAGCAGTTCTTC. This encodes CSVVTGPPTYNEQFF.

The chain combines TRBV6-1 with TRBJ1-1, with TRBD1 matching over 9 bases. Germline V lookup: CDR1 MNHNS, CDR2 SASEGT. J gave up 5 bases and V 5 bases, and 6 bases lay outside the gene matches. The length of the CDR3 is 14 residues. The DNA for the CDR3 is TGTGCCAGCAGTATACAGGGGGCCTCTACTGAAGCTTTCTTT. Amino acid sequence: CASSIQGASTEAFF.

This chain joins TRBV30 and TRBJ1-2; 9 nucleotides match TRBD1. V lost 4 bases to trimming and J lost 8 bases; unmatched junction nucleotides: 11. There are 14 residues in the CDR3. Germline loops: CDR1 GTSNPN, CDR2 SVGIG (reference sequence). The CDR3, as DNA: TGTGCCTGGACCGTAGGACAGGGGATAGGAGGCTACACCTTC. Its translation: CAWTVGQGIGGYTF.

CDR3 sequence reads: CASSLTTGYTEAFF. CDR3 in DNA: TGTGCCAGCAGCTTAACTACAGGGTACACTGAAGCTTTCTTT. J is TRBJ1-1 and V is TRBV7-6, with D possibly being TRBD1 (6 bases). The V and J ends lost 2 bases and 3 bases respectively, with 10 bases between them. CDR3 length equals 14 residues. The germline V gene has CDR1 SGHVS and CDR2 FNYEAQ. Full variable domain (outside the CDR3, taken from reference TRBV7-6 and TRBJ1-1): GAGVSQSPRYKVTKRGQDVALRCDPISGHVSLYWYRQALGQGPEFLTYFNYEAQQDKSGLPNDRFSAERPEGSISTLTIQRTEQRDSAMYRCASSLTTGYTEAFFGQGTRLTVV.

The chain couples TRBV6-5 to TRBJ2-1; unclear D gene. The CDR3 extends over 16 amino acids. The germline CDR1 and CDR2 sequences are MNHEY and SVGAGI. Trimming shortened V by 4 bases and J by 0 bases, and 13 bases separated the two germline ends. In DNA form, the CDR3 reads TGTGCCAGCAGTTCTGCAGCGTCCAGCTCCTACAATGAGCAGTTCTTC. Amino acid sequence: CASSSAASSSYNEQFF.

The chain links TRBV19 to TRBJ2-5, with TRBD2 identical over 10 bases. The CDR3 totals 17 residues. Germline V gene lookup returns CDR1 LNHDA and CDR2 SQIVND (reference sequence). The ends lost 5 bases at V and 5 bases at J; junction bases unmatched: 14. CDR3 sequence: CASSVVAGGFGVETQYF. The CDR3 DNA is TGTGCCAGTAGTGTGGTAGCGGGAGGATTTGGTGTGGAGACCCAGTACTTC.

The CDR3 loop reads CASSVGQSNTIYF. DNA for the CDR3: TGTGCCAGCAGCGTAGGACAGTCTAACACCATATATTTT. The rearrangement links TRBV9 to TRBJ1-3; perhaps TRBD1 as D (5 bases). There are 13 residues in the CDR3. V was cut by 0 bases and J by 7 bases, with 8 bases left in between. Germline assignment: CDR1 SGDLS and CDR2 YYNGEE.

The chain is built from TRBV27 and TRBJ2-4, with 9 bases fitting TRBD1. This CDR3 region has 13 residues. Trimming removed 2 bases from V and 8 bases from J; junction bases left unmatched: 1. The germline V gene has CDR1 MNHEY and CDR2 SMNVEV (reference sequence). This chain's CDR3 is CASSLRTGDIQYF. Written as DNA, the CDR3 is TGTGCCAGCAGTTTAAGGACAGGGGACATTCAGTACTTC.

A few counts support this clone. Other DNA sequences in the same sample also yield this CDR3. The chain uses TRBV7-9 and TRBJ1-5, with 9 bases matching TRBD1. V gave up 2 bases and J gave up 5 bases; unmatched junction bases: 4. Germline loops: CDR1 SEHNR, CDR2 FQNEAQ (reference sequence). The CDR3 is 15 residues long. The CDR3 reads CASSLLGQGDQPQHF. The CDR3 bases are TGTGCCAGCAGCTTACTGGGACAGGGTGATCAGCCCCAGCATTTT. The variable domain in full, with the rest retrieved from reference TRBV7-9 and TRBJ1-5, is DTGVSQNPRHKITKRGQNVTFRCDPISEHNRLYWYRQTLGQGPEFLTYFQNEAQLEKSRLLSDRFSAERPKGSFSTLEIQRTEQGDSAMYLCASSLLGQGDQPQHFGDGTRLSIL.

The chain recombines TRBV29-1 with TRBJ1-1; D remains unclear. Trimming removed 4 bases at V and 0 bases at J, with 9 bases between. This CDR3 has 13 residues. Germline V gene sequence: CDR1 SQVTM, CDR2 ANQGSEA. The CDR3 region is CSVVRGMNTEAFF. The CDR3 nucleotides are TGCAGCGTTGTGCGGGGAATGAACACTGAAGCTTTCTTT.

The chain combines TRBV18 with TRBJ2-1; 14 nucleotides match TRBD2. Germline CDR1 and CDR2: KGHSH and LQKENI. With V trimmed by 3 bases and J by 6 bases, 4 bases remained unmatched. CDR3 size: 16 residues. CDR3 nucleotides: TGTGCCAGCTCACCTACCGGGACTAGCGGGGGCAATGAGCAGTTCTTC. Amino acid sequence: CASSPTGTSGGNEQFF.

The chain is built from TRBV18 and TRBJ2-5; D gene unclear. The CDR3 loop spans 14 amino acids. Per germline, CDR1 KGHSH and CDR2 LQKENI. Trimming took off 0 bases at V and 4 bases at J, with 9 bases between the two ends. The CDR3 coding sequence is TGTGCCAGCTCACCACCGCCGGTCGGAGAGACCCAGTACTTC. It specifies CASSPPPVGETQYF.

V and J are TRBV6-6 and TRBJ1-2; 9 bases align to TRBD1. Germline lookup yields CDR1 MNHNY and CDR2 SVGAGI (reference sequence). This CDR3 is built from 13 residues. V lost 2 bases to trimming and J lost 7 bases; unmatched junction nucleotides: 2. The CDR3 sequence: CASSYAGQGGYTF. CDR3 sequence (DNA): TGTGCCAGCAGTTACGCGGGACAGGGTGGCTACACCTTC.

This rearrangement joins TRBV7-9 to TRBJ1-5; perhaps TRBD1 as D (5 bases). V lost 6 bases and J 4 bases, leaving 22 bases between the germline ends. Per the germline V gene, CDR1 is SEHNR and CDR2 is FQNEAQ (reference sequence). CDR3 length: 17 residues. This chain's CDR3 is CASSLHLGGHSNQPQHF. The CDR3 DNA reads as TGTGCCAGCAGTCTGCATCTAGGTGGACATTCTAATCAGCCCCAGCATTTT.

The rearrangement links TRBV19 to TRBJ2-7; tentatively, D is TRBD2 (5 bases). The germline V and J ends were trimmed by 4 bases and 4 bases, with 8 bases remaining between them. CDR1 is LNHDA and CDR2 is SQIVND in the germline V gene (reference sequence). The CDR3 consists of 12 residues. CDR3 bases: TGTGCCAGTAGTAGGCGCGGGTACGAGCAGTACTTC. Translating it yields CASSRRGYEQYF.

This chain uses TRBV6-5 with TRBJ1-1, with 7 bases aligning to TRBD1. The CDR3 totals 15 residues. The V segment lost 0 bases and the J segment 0 bases; nucleotides outside the gene matches: 1. CDR1 is MNHEY and CDR2 is SVGAGI in the germline V gene. The CDR3 DNA reads TGTGCCAGCAGTTACTCGGGACAGCTGAACACTGAAGCTTTCTTT. Protein sequence: CASSYSGQLNTEAFF.

V and J are TRBV30 and TRBJ2-5; D might be TRBD2 (6 bases). This CDR3 has 13 residues. The V end was cut by 2 bases, the J end by 5 bases, with 12 bases between. Germline V lookup: CDR1 GTSNPN, CDR2 SVGIG (reference sequence). As DNA, the CDR3 is TGTGCCTGGAGTCGGGGGTTGGAGGAGACCCAGTACTTC. It translates to CAWSRGLEETQYF. The full variable domain, with the rest looked up from reference TRBV30 and TRBJ2-5, is SQTIHQWPATLVQPVGSPLSLECTVEGTSNPNLYWYRQAAGRGLQLLFYSVGIGQISSEVPQNLSASRPQDRQFILSSKKLLLSDSGFYLCAWSRGLEETQYFGPGTRLLVL.

To note about this clone: Relative to the germline gene, one junction end is altered; a read error may explain this. V gene TRBV7-9 combines with J gene TRBJ1-2; D is undetermined. The CDR3 spans 14 residues. Germline V gene lookup returns CDR1 SEHNR and CDR2 FQNEAQ (reference sequence). CDR3 loop: CSSNLEAANYGYTF. DNA for the CDR3: TGTTCCAGCAACCTAGAAGCCGCTAACTATGGCTACACCTTC.

The chain employs TRBV6-4 and TRBJ2-3, with a possible D match to TRBD2 (6 bases). Trimming took 5 bases from V and 6 from J, leaving 12 bases between them. Germline CDR1 reads MRHNA; CDR2 reads SNTAGT. There are 13 residues in the CDR3. The CDR3 sequence: CASSLDRGDTQYF. For the CDR3, the DNA is TGTGCCAGCAGTTTGGACCGGGGGGATACGCAGTATTTT.

This clone occurred a few times. The chain carries TRBV4-3 and TRBJ2-2; D may be TRBD2 (5 bases). CDR1 is LGHNA, CDR2 YSLEER, per germline. The CDR3 is made up of 14 amino acids. V shed 1 base and J shed 4 bases, with 7 bases lying between them. The CDR3 spells CASSQGRFTGELFF. CDR3 sequence (DNA): TGCGCCAGCAGCCAAGGGAGGTTCACCGGGGAGCTGTTTTTT.

The V and J genes are TRBV18 and TRBJ1-6, with unresolved D. Per germline, CDR1 KGHSH and CDR2 LQKENI. There are 14 residues in the CDR3. V was trimmed by 3 bases and J by 3 bases, leaving 6 bases between them. The CDR3 bases are TGTGCCAGCTCACCGGCGGGCTATAATTCACCCCTCCACTTT. Translation: CASSPAGYNSPLHF.

The chain couples TRBV6-5 to TRBJ1-2; TRBD1 aligns across 8 bases. The V and J ends lost 6 bases and 4 bases, in that order; junction bases with no gene match: 7. Germline CDR1 and CDR2: MNHEY and SVGAGI. The CDR3 contains 14 residues. The CDR3 nucleotides are TGTGCCAGCAGACCAGGACAGGGTTTCTATGGCTACACCTTC. This sequence encodes CASRPGQGFYGYTF.

This chain links TRBV6-5 with TRBJ2-1, with D possibly matching TRBD1 (5 bases). The CDR3 is 15 amino acids. V was shortened by 5 bases and J by 0 bases, with 11 bases between the two germline ends. Germline V gene sequence: CDR1 MNHEY, CDR2 SVGAGI. CDR3 bases: TGTGCCAGCAGTCCTGACAGACACTCCTACAATGAGCAGTTCTTC. Protein sequence: CASSPDRHSYNEQFF.

The chain combines TRBV6-5 with TRBJ1-1; D may be TRBD1 (6 bases). Looked up from germline, CDR1 is MNHEY and CDR2 is SVGAGI. V lost 2 bases to trimming and J lost 4 bases, with 11 bases between them. The CDR3 sequence is 14 residues long. CDR3 amino acids: CASSYGYRATEAFF. The DNA of the CDR3 is TGTGCCAGCAGTTACGGGTACAGGGCCACTGAAGCTTTCTTT.